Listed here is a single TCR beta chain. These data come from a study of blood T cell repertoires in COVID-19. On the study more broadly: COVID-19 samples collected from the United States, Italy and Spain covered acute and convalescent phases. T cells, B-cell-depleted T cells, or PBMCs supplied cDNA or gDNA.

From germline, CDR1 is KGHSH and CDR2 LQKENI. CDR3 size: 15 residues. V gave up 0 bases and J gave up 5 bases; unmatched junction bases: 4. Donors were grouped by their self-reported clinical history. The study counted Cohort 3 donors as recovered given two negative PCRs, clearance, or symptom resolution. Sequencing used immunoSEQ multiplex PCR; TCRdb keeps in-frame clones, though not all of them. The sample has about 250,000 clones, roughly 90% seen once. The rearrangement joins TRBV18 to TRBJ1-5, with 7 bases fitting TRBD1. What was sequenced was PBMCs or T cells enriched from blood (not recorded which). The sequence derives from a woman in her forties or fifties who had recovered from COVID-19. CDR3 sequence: CASSPPTQGDQPQHF. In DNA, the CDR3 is TGTGCCAGCTCACCACCCACGCAGGGGGATCAGCCCCAGCATTTT.